This T cell receptor beta chain came from a study of T cell responses to AZD1222 COVID-19 vaccine. General study results and limits: None of the repertoires were sampled until the peak T cell response had passed. Vaccine-associated CD4 TCRs ranged over spike, dominating at 160-218 and 743-854.

The V gene's germline CDR1 is MNHNY and CDR2 SVGAGI (reference sequence). The CDR3 is 11 residues long. Trimming took 5 bases from V and 4 from J, leaving 5 bases between them. Some clones are missing from TCRdb's copy, which holds only in-frame ones; the method was immunoSEQ multiplex PCR. Of some 150,000 clones listed, around 89% are singletons. To note about this clone: Its target is not known.

Sequenced material: peripheral blood, taken on day 0 of AZD1222 vaccination. The rearrangement links TRBV6-6 to TRBJ2-5; D unresolved. The clonotype was recovered from an adult in good health. The CDR3: CASSNVETQYF. The CDR3 DNA reads TGTGCCAGCAGTAATGTAGAGACCCAGTACTTC.